This T cell receptor (beta chain) was sequenced in a study of cytomegalovirus exposure and HLA in healthy donors. As to this clone: The antigen remains undetermined.

PCR was performed using 60 Vbeta and 13 Jbeta primers. Clones were sequenced by immunoSEQ multiplex PCR, and TCRdb holds only the in-frame ones, with some missing. The sample carries 160,000 or so clones, more than 80% recorded once. Broader study findings: While the bulk of TCR sequences proved rare, some public TCRs turned up in many donors. Solely CMV serostatus was available to characterize immune exposure.

Germline CDR1 reads MNHNS; CDR2 reads SASEGT. The CDR3 has 17 residues. Trimming took 1 base from V and 7 from J; bases not matched to a gene: 13. What was sequenced was PBMCs. V gene TRBV6-1 combines with J gene TRBJ1-1; 9 bases fit TRBD1. This receptor was identified in a woman in her forties or fifties in good health and CMV-seronegative. The CDR3 loop reads CASSEEGTGRIRYEAFF. CDR3 nucleotides: TGTGCCAGCAGTGAAGAGGGGACAGGGCGTATTAGGTATGAAGCTTTCTTT.